These 15 T cell receptor beta chains share one sample of origin, sequenced in a study of CD8 T cells in Susac syndrome. RNA amounts of about 0.45 to 1 ug underwent reverse transcription with random hexamers. TCRdb re-called the immunoSEQ multiplex PCR reads with MiXCR, one entry per CDR3 protein. The table records tens of thousands of distinct CDR3 sequences, 94% of them present only once. Sequencing input: CD8+ T cells from PBMCs. The receptor source for this set is a human donor with Susac syndrome.

This rearrangement joins TRBV20-1 to TRBJ2-1, with 9 bases lining up with TRBD2. Trimming removed 3 bases from V and 4 bases from J; junction bases left unmatched: 7. The CDR3 is 15 amino acids. CDR1 is DFQATT, CDR2 SNEGSKA, per germline (reference sequence). The CDR3, as DNA: TGCAGTGCTAGCTCCCAGCGGGGGGAGTACAATGAGCAGTTCTTC. It specifies CSASSQRGEYNEQFF.

A few counts support this clonotype. This chain joins TRBV4-1 and TRBJ1-1, with D hard to call. Germline CDR1 is MGHRA and CDR2 is YSYEKL. CDR3 length: 13 residues. Deletions cut 4 bases from V and 1 base from J, with 7 bases between. The CDR3 DNA is TGCGCCAGCAGCCCGTTCAGGAACACTGAAGCTTTCTTT. Protein: CASSPFRNTEAFF.

The chain has TRBV27 and TRBJ1-2; tentatively, D is TRBD1 (5 bases). The CDR3 sequence is 13 residues long. From germline, CDR1 is MNHEY and CDR2 SMNVEV (reference sequence). The V end was cut by 6 bases, the J end by 0 bases, with 8 bases between. The CDR3 reads CASRGESNYGYTF. CDR3 DNA sequence: TGTGCCAGCAGGGGGGAGTCTAACTATGGCTACACCTTC.

The rearrangement uses TRBV7-9 and TRBJ2-1, with TRBD1 matching 7 bases. V lost 5 bases and J lost 5; bases outside the gene matches: 3. Germline assignment: CDR1 SEHNR and CDR2 FQNEAQ (reference sequence). This CDR3 has 13 amino acids. The CDR3 region has the DNA TGTGCCAGCAGCCCAACAGGGGACAATGAGCAGTTCTTC. This translates into CASSPTGDNEQFF.

The chain recombines TRBV27 with TRBJ2-1, with TRBD2 matching 10 bases. Germline CDR1 reads MNHEY; CDR2 reads SMNVEV (reference sequence). The CDR3 length is 15 residues. The trim removed 2 bases at V and 3 bases at J, leaving 1 base unmatched. The DNA for the CDR3 is TGTGCCAGCAGTTTACCTAGCGGGGGCTACAATGAGCAGTTCTTC. Its protein product is CASSLPSGGYNEQFF.

The gene calls are TRBV12-3 or TRBV12-4 and TRBJ1-5; TRBD1 matches 7 bases. The CDR3 length is 16 residues. V trimming: 4 bases; J trimming: 5 bases; junction bases outside the gene matches: 11. The CDR3 DNA sequence: TGTGCCAGCAGTTATAGTGGTAACAGGGGCCATCAGCCCCAGCATTTT. Translated: CASSYSGNRGHQPQHF.

V gene TRBV4-1 combines with J gene TRBJ2-7; 9 bases are shared with TRBD1. The germline CDR1 and CDR2 sequences are MGHRA and YSYEKL. The CDR3 spans 15 residues. The junction had 3 bases not matched to a gene; V was cut back by 1 base and J by 2 bases. The DNA for the CDR3 is TGCGCCAGCAGCCAAGTCGGGACAGGGCCCTACGAGCAGTACTTC. Its translation is CASSQVGTGPYEQYF.

The chain combines TRBV20-1 with TRBJ1-1, with D maybe TRBD1 (5 bases). Per the germline V gene, CDR1 is DFQATT and CDR2 is SNEGSKA (reference sequence). V lost 0 bases and J lost 5, with 16 bases in between. CDR3 length: 15 amino acids. CDR3 amino acids: CSARDGTRRGTEAFF. Written as DNA, the CDR3 is TGCAGTGCTAGAGATGGGACGCGGCGAGGGACTGAAGCTTTCTTT.

The rearrangement links TRBV5-6 to TRBJ2-1; D possibly uses TRBD1 or TRBD2 (6 bases each). The CDR3 has 13 amino acids. The V end lost 4 bases, the J end lost 5 bases, and 10 bases lay between the germline ends. In germline, CDR1 is SGHDT, CDR2 YYEEEE. The CDR3 coding sequence is TGTGCCAGCAGCCGAGGGGGGCACAATGAGCAGTTCTTC. Translating it yields CASSRGGHNEQFF.

V usage is TRBV7-9 and J usage is TRBJ2-3; D unclear. This CDR3 has 12 amino acids. The germline CDR1 and CDR2 sequences are SEHNR and FQNEAQ (reference sequence). Trimming stripped 5 bases from V and 4 bases from J, with 7 bases between. CDR3 sequence (DNA): TGTGCCAGCAGCGACCTAGCAGATACGCAGTATTTT. It encodes CASSDLADTQYF.

This clonotype was seen a single time. The chain couples TRBV27 to TRBJ1-6, with D tentatively TRBD1 (5 bases). Germline CDR1 reads MNHEY; CDR2 reads SMNVEV (reference sequence). The V end lost 8 bases, the J end lost 7 bases, and 15 bases lay between the germline ends. CDR3 size: 14 residues. The CDR3 is CASRSGRENSPLHF. In DNA, the CDR3 is TGTGCCAGCCGCTCGGGACGGGAAAATTCACCCCTCCACTTT.

The chain employs TRBV5-1 and TRBJ1-2; TRBD1 agrees at 8 bases. The V and J ends lost 4 bases and 1 base, in that order; junction bases with no gene match: 9. Germline CDR1 SGHRS, CDR2 YFSETQ. The CDR3 contains 16 residues. The CDR3 nucleotides are TGCGCCAGCAGCCCGCCATCAGGGGGCGGTAACTATGGCTACACCTTC. It codes for CASSPPSGGGNYGYTF.

The chain employs TRBV6-5 and TRBJ1-2; D is ambiguous. This CDR3 region has 13 residues. Trimming left V 0 bases short and J 3 bases short, with 5 bases between. CDR1 MNHEY and CDR2 SVGAGI come from the germline V gene. The CDR3 reads CASSYSSYYGYTF. The CDR3 nucleotides are TGTGCCAGCAGTTACTCTTCCTACTATGGCTACACCTTC.

The chain uses TRBV9 and TRBJ2-5, with unresolved D. Germline CDR1 and CDR2: SGDLS and YYNGEE. The CDR3 consists of 13 residues. V was shortened by 0 bases and J by 5 bases, with 8 bases between the two germline ends. The CDR3 DNA is TGTGCCAGCAGCGTAGAGGGAAAGGAGACCCAGTACTTC. Translated, it gives CASSVEGKETQYF. Full variable domain (remainder filled in from reference TRBV9 and TRBJ2-5): DSGVTQTPKHLITATGQRVTLRCSPRSGDLSVYWYQQSLDQGLQFLIQYYNGEERAKGNILERFSAQQFPDLHSELNLSSLELGDSALYFCASSVEGKETQYFGPGTRLLVL.

The chain employs TRBV13 and TRBJ2-7; D is perhaps TRBD2 (5 bases). Germline CDR1 reads PRHDT; CDR2 reads FYEKMQ (reference sequence). Trimming removed 7 bases at V and 3 bases at J, with 13 bases between. The CDR3 sequence is 13 residues long. CDR3 in amino acids: CASTQNRDYEQYF. The CDR3 DNA follows: TGTGCCAGCACCCAAAACCGGGACTACGAGCAGTACTTC.